This T cell receptor (beta chain) was captured in a study of PD-1 blockade in classical Hodgkin lymphoma. Findings and limits, study-wide: By C4D1, diversity of CD4+ TCRs had risen significantly, whereas that of CD8+ TCRs had not. Reports indicated that newly diagnosed patients had lower baseline TCR diversity than healthy donors did.

Turning to this clone: Its target is unknown.

Autologous stem cell transplantation was followed by relapse in every patient, and brentuximab vedotin exposure varied. Only in-frame clones appear in the TCRdb table, and some are missing; sequencing was by immunoSEQ multiplex PCR. Among about 94,000 clones listed, roughly 87% were seen once. CDR1 and CDR2 (germline): MDHEN, SYDVKM. This CDR3 is 16 amino acids long. J was trimmed by 1 base and V by 5 bases; bases with no gene match: 10. The starting material was peripheral blood mononuclear cells (PBMCs), obtained before the second cycle of nivolumab. The sequence came from a human donor with classical Hodgkin lymphoma. The V gene is TRBV28, the J gene TRBJ2-5; 7 bases fit TRBD1. The CDR3 is CASSKRLHRGQETQYF. The CDR3 DNA is TGTGCCAGCAGTAAGAGACTCCACAGGGGCCAAGAGACCCAGTACTTC.